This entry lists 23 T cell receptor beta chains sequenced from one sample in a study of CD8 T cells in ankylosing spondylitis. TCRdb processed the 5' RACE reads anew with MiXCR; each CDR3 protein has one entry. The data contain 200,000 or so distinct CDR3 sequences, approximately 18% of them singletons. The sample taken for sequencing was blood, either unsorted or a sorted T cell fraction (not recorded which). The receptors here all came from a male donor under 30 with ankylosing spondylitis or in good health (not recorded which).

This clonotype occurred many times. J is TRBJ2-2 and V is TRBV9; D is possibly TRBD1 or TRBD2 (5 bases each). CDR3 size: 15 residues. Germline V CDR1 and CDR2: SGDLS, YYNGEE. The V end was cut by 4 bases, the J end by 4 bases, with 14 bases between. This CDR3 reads CASSPGTEITGELFF. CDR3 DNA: TGTGCCAGCAGCCCGGGGACGGAGATCACCGGGGAGCTGTTTTTT.

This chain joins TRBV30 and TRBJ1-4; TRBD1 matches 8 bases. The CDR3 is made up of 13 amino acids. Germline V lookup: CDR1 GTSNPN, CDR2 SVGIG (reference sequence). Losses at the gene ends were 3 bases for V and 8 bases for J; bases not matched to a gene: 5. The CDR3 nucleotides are TGTGCCTGGAGCCCTGACAGGGGCGAAAAACTGTTTTTT. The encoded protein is CAWSPDRGEKLFF.

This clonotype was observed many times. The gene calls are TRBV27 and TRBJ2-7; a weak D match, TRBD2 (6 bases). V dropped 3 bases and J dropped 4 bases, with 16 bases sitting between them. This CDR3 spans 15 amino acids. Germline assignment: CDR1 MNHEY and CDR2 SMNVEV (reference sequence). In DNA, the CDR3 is TGTGCCAGCAGTTTCTTGGCCGGAGGGTCGTACGAGCAGTACTTC. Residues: CASSFLAGGSYEQYF.

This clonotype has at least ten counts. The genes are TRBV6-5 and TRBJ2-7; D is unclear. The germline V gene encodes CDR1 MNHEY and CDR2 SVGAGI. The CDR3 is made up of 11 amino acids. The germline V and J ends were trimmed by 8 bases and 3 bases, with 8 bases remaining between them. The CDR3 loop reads CASLFGYEQYF. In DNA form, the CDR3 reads TGTGCCAGCTTATTTGGCTACGAGCAGTACTTC.

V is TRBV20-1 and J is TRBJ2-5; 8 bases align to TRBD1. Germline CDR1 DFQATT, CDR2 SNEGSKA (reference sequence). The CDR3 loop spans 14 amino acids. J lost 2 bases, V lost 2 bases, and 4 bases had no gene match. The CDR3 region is CSARLQGVQETQYF. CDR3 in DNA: TGCAGTGCTAGATTACAGGGGGTTCAAGAGACCCAGTACTTC.

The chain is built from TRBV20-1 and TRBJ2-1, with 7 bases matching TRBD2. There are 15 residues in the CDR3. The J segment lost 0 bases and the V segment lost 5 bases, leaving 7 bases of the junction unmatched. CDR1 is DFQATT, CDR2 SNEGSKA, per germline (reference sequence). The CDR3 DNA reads TGCAGTGCTTACCTGGGGGGGAGCTCCTACAATGAGCAGTTCTTC. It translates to CSAYLGGSSYNEQFF.

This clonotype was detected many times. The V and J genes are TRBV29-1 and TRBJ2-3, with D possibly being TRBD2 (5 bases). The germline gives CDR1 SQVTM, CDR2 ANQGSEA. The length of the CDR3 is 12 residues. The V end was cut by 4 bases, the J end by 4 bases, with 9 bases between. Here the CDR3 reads CSVALGADTQYF. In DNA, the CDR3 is TGCAGCGTTGCTCTCGGGGCAGATACGCAGTATTTT.

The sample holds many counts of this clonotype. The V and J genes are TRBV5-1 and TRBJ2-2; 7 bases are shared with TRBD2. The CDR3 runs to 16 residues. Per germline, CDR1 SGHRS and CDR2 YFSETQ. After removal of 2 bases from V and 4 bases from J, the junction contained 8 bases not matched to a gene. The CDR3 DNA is TGCGCCAGCAGCTTAGCGCAAGCGGGACTCACCGGGGAGCTGTTTTTT. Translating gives CASSLAQAGLTGELFF.

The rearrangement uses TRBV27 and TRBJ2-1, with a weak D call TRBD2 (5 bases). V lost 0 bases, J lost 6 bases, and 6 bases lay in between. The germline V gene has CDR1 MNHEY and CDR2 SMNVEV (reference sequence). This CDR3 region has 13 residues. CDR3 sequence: CASSLSSVNEQFF. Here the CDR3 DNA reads TGTGCCAGCAGTTTATCTAGCGTCAATGAGCAGTTCTTC.

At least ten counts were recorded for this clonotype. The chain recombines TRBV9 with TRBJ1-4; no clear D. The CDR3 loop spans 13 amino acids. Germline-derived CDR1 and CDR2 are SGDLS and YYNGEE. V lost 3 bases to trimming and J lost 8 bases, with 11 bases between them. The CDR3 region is CASSARPWEKLFF. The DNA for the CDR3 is TGTGCCAGCAGCGCCCGTCCGTGGGAAAAACTGTTTTTT.

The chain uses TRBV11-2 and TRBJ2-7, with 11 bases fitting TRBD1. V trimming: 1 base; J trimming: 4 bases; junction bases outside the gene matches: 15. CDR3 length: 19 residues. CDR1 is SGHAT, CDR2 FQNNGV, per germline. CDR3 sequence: CASSLGGGQGVTLYYEQYF. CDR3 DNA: TGTGCCAGCAGCTTAGGGGGGGGACAGGGGGTAACGTTGTATTACGAGCAGTACTTC.

The CDR3 coding sequence is TGTGCCAGCAGCGCACAAGGGGGCAGGGATGAAAAACTGTTTTTT. Protein sequence: CASSAQGGRDEKLFF. This chain joins TRBV11-2 and TRBJ1-4; 7 bases match TRBD1. This CDR3 comprises 15 residues. V shed 5 bases, J shed 6 bases, and the junction held 9 bases outside the gene matches. Looked up from germline, CDR1 is SGHAT and CDR2 is FQNNGV. The complete variable domain, with remaining parts taken from reference TRBV11-2 and TRBJ1-4, reads EAGVAQSPRYKIIEKRQSVAFWCNPISGHATLYWYQQILGQGPKLLIQFQNNGVVDDSQLPKDRFSAERLKGVDSTLKIQPAKLEDSAVYLCASSAQGGRDEKLFFGSGTQLSVL.

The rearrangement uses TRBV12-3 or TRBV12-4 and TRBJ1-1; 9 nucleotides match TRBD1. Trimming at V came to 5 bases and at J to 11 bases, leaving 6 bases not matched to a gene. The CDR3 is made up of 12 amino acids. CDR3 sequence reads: CASSLGTGKAFF. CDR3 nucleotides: TGTGCCAGCAGTCTAGGGACAGGGAAGGCTTTCTTT.

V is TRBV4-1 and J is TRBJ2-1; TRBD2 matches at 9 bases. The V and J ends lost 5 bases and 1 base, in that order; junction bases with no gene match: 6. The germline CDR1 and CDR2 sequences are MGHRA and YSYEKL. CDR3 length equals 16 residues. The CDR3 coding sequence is TGCGCCAGCAGCTACGTAGCGGGGGATTCCTACAATGAGCAGTTCTTC. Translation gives CASSYVAGDSYNEQFF.

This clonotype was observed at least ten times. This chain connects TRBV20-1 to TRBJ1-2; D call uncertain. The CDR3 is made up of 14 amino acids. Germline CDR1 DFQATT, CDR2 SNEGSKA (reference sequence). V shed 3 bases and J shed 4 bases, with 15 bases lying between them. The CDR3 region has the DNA TGCAGTGCTAGTTCCCGACGGGATTCCTATGGCTACACCTTC. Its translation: CSASSRRDSYGYTF.

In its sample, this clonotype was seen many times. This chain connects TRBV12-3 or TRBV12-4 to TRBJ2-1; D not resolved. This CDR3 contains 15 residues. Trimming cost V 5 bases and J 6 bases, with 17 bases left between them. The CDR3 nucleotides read TGTGCCAGCAGTCCACGGGTCAATGGAGTCAATGAGCAGTTCTTC. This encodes CASSPRVNGVNEQFF.

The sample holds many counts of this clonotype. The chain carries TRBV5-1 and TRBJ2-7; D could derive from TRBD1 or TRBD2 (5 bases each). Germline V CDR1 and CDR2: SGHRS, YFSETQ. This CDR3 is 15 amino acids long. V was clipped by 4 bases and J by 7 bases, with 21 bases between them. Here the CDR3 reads CASSITGTPAEEQYF. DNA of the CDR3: TGCGCCAGCAGCATAACCGGGACCCCCGCGGAAGAGCAGTACTTC.

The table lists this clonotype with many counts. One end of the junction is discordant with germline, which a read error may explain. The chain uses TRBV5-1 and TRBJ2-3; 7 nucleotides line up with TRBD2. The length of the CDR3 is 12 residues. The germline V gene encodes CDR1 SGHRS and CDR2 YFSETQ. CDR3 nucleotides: TGCGCCAGCAGCTTGGAAGGCGGGAGTACGGATTTT. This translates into CASSLEGGSTDF.

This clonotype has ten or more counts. The CDR3 nucleotides read TGTGCCAGCAGTTTGATCACCGGGGAGCTGTTTTTT. It is translated as CASSLITGELFF. The V gene is TRBV28, the J gene TRBJ2-2; no reliable D call. The V gene's germline CDR1 is MDHEN and CDR2 SYDVKM. Trimming left V 3 bases short and J 4 bases short, with 3 bases between. This CDR3 spans 12 amino acids.

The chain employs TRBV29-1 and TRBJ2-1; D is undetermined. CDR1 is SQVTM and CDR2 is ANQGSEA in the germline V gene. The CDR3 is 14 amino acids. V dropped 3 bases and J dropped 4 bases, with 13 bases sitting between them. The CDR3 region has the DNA TGCAGCGTTGAGGCCTCACATATATACAATGAGCAGTTCTTC. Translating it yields CSVEASHIYNEQFF.

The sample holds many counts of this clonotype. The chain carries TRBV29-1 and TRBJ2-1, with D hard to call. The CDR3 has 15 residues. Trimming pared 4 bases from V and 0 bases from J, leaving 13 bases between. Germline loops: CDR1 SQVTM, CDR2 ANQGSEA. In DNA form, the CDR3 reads TGCAGCGTTGCTTTCCGACTTGCCTCCTACAATGAGCAGTTCTTC. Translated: CSVAFRLASYNEQFF.

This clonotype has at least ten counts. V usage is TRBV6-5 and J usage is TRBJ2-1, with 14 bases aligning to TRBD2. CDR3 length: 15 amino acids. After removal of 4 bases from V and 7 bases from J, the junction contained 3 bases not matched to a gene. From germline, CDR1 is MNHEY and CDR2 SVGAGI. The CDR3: CASSSTSGRGNEQFF. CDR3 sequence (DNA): TGTGCCAGCAGTTCGACTAGCGGGAGGGGGAATGAGCAGTTCTTC.

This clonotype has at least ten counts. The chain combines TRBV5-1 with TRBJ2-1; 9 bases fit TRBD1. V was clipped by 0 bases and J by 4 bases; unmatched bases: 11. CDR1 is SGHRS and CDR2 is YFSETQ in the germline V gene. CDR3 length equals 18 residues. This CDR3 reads CASSLGLGRGQGYNEQFF. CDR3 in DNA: TGCGCCAGCAGCTTGGGCTTGGGTAGGGGACAGGGATACAATGAGCAGTTCTTC.